The sequence of this TCR beta chain was determined in a study of naive and memory T cell subsets. The CDR3 extends over 12 amino acids. Germline V CDR1 and CDR2: MNHEY, SMNVEV (reference sequence). V was shortened by 5 bases and J by 13 bases, with 15 bases between the two germline ends. An equimolar mix of two oligonucleotides served as the beta constant-region primer for TRBC1 and TRBC2. Four rounds of PCR amplified the ligated cDNA using nested alpha and beta constant-region primers plus SP2. TCRdb independently ran MiXCR on the UMI-ligation and nested PCR reads; one entry per CDR3 protein. The repertoire holds roughly 80,000 distinct CDR3 sequences, with about 9.9% as singletons.

The clonotype originates from a human donor in good health. V is TRBV27 and J is TRBJ2-1; D is ambiguous. Sequenced sample: naive CD8+ T cells from blood. In DNA form, the CDR3 reads TGTGCCAGCAGTCCGGCAGGTGAGGAACAGTTCTTC. It translates to CASSPAGEEQFF.